A single sample gave rise to the 2 T cell receptor beta chains below, sequenced in a study of cytomegalovirus exposure and HLA in healthy donors. The PCR ran on 60 Vbeta and 13 Jbeta primers. This table comes from immunoSEQ multiplex PCR, and its TCRdb copy is limited to in-frame clones, with some not included. The data hold 120,000 to 150,000 clones, with roughly 73% observed a single time. Sequencing was carried out using PBMCs. The receptors shown here come from a human donor in good health.

The chain couples TRBV30 to TRBJ1-1; the D gene is possibly TRBD1 (6 bases). With 2 bases removed from V and 1 base from J, the gap between germline ends came to 14 bases. This CDR3 has 15 amino acids. Germline-derived CDR1 and CDR2 are GTSNPN and SVGIG (reference sequence). DNA of the CDR3: TGTGCCTGGAGTAGAACCGGGACACCGAACACTGAAGCTTTCTTT. Residues: CAWSRTGTPNTEAFF.

The gene calls are TRBV12-5 and TRBJ2-3, with TRBD2 matching over 8 bases. Germline V lookup: CDR1 LGHNT, CDR2 FRNRAP. The CDR3 is 12 amino acids. The trim removed 7 bases at V and 3 bases at J, leaving 0 bases unmatched. The CDR3 coding sequence is TGTGCTAGTGCGGGGGGGACAGATACGCAGTATTTT. This encodes CASAGGTDTQYF.